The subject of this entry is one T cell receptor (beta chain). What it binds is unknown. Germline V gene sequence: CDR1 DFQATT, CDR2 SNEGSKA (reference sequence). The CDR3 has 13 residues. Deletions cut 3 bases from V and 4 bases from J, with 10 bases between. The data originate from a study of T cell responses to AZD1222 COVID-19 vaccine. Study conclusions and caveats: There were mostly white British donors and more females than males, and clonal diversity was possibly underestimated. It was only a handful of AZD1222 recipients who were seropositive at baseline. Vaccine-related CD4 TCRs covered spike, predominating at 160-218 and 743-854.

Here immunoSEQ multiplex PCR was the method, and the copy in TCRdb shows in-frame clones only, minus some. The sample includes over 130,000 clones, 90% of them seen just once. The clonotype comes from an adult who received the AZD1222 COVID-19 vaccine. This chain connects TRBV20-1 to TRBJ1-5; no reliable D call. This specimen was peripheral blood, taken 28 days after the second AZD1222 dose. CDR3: CSASGGLNQPQHF. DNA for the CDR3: TGCAGTGCTAGTGGTGGACTGAATCAGCCCCAGCATTTT.